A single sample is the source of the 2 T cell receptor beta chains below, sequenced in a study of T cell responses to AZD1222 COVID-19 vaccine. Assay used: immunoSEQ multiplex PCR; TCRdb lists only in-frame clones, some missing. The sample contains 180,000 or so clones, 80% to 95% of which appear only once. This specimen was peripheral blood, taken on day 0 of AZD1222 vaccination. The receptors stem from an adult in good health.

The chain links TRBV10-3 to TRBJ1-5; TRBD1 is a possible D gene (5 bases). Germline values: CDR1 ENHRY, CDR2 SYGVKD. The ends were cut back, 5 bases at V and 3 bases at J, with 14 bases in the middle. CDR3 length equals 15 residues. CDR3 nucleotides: TGTGCCATCAGTAAGGATGGGGGGTACAATCAGCCCCAGCATTTT. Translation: CAISKDGGYNQPQHF.

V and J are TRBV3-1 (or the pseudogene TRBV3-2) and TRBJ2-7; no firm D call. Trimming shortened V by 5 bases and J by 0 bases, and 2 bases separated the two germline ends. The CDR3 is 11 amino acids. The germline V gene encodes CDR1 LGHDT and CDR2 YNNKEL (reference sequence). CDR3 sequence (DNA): TGTGCCAGCAGCACCTCCTACGAGCAGTACTTC. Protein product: CASSTSYEQYF.